Below, 15 T cell receptor beta chains from the same sample are listed, as sequenced in a study of T-cell memory formation after mild COVID-19. TCRdb processed the 5' RACE reads anew with MiXCR; each CDR3 protein has one entry. The sample lists roughly 150,000 distinct CDR3 sequences, under 15% occurring once. Sequenced sample: PBMCs or a T cell subset sorted from them (not recorded which). The receptors shown here come from a man aged 18 to 29 who had mild COVID-19 (a few samples of this study predate the infection). Cell type and time point are not known.

This clonotype was counted a few times. V gene TRBV3-1 combines with J gene TRBJ2-7; D not certain. The ends were cut back, 1 base at V and 4 bases at J, with 5 bases in the middle. The CDR3 contains 12 residues. CDR1 LGHDT and CDR2 YNNKEL come from the germline V gene (reference sequence). CDR3 protein: CASSQGEYEQYV. Here the CDR3 DNA reads TGTGCCAGCAGCCAAGGTGAATACGAGCAGTACGTC.

This clonotype was detected a few times. CDR3: CASSSISSGGRPGANVLTF. Written as DNA, the CDR3 is TGTGCCAGCAGCTCCATTTCTAGCGGGGGCCGGCCTGGGGCCAACGTCCTGACTTTC. V gene TRBV7-9 combines with J gene TRBJ2-6, with TRBD2 matching 10 bases. Germline V gene data show CDR1 as SEHNR and CDR2 as FQNEAQ (reference sequence). V lost 4 bases, J lost 2 bases, and 11 bases stayed unmatched. CDR3 length: 19 residues. The full variable domain, rest sourced from reference TRBV7-9 and TRBJ2-6, is DTGVSQNPRHKITKRGQNVTFRCDPISEHNRLYWYRQTLGQGPEFLTYFQNEAQLEKSRLLSDRFSAERPKGSFSTLEIQRTEQGDSAMYLCASSSISSGGRPGANVLTFGAGSRLTVL.

This clonotype was found a few times. The chain recombines TRBV20-1 with TRBJ2-3, with 7 positions matching TRBD1. Per germline, CDR1 DFQATT and CDR2 SNEGSKA (reference sequence). There are 12 residues in the CDR3. V shed 5 bases and J 5 bases; nucleotides not matched to a gene: 4. CDR3 protein: CSASTGIDTQYF. As DNA, the CDR3 is TGCAGTGCTTCGACAGGGATAGATACGCAGTATTTT.

As for this clonotype: The DNA is left out, because the CDR3 cannot be placed on it with certainty; the CDR3 is given as TCRdb lists it. This rearrangement joins TRBV11-2 to TRBJ1-1; TRBD1, as called in the table, went unchecked against the DNA. Germline loops: CDR1 SGHAT, CDR2 FQNNGV. The CDR3 is 15 amino acids in total, end residues counted. Here the CDR3 reads CASSLIWGQGAPLQF.

The chain recombines TRBV5-4 with TRBJ2-5; 7 nucleotides align to TRBD1. The CDR3 is made up of 13 amino acids. Germline V CDR1 and CDR2: SGHNT, YYREEE (reference sequence). J was trimmed by 3 bases and V by 5 bases; bases with no gene match: 4. The DNA for the CDR3 is TGTGCCAGCAGGGGGACAGTTAAAGAGACCCAGTACTTC. As protein: CASRGTVKETQYF. Variable domain in full (rest from reference TRBV5-4 and TRBJ2-5): ETGVTQSPTHLIKTRGQQVTLRCSSQSGHNTVSWYQQALGQGPQFIFQYYREEENGRGNFPPRFSGLQFPNYSSELNVNALELDDSALYLCASRGTVKETQYFGPGTRLLVL.

This chain uses TRBV5-1 with TRBJ2-3, with 7 bases fitting TRBD2. Germline loops: CDR1 SGHRS, CDR2 YFSETQ. This CDR3 region has 15 residues. Trimming took 0 bases from V and 1 from J; bases not matched to a gene: 2. The CDR3 region is CASSLDLAGTDTQYF. CDR3 in DNA: TGCGCCAGCAGCTTGGATCTAGCGGGCACAGATACGCAGTATTTT.

This rearrangement joins TRBV7-2 to TRBJ2-3; tentatively, D is TRBD2 (6 bases). The V gene's germline CDR1 is SGHTA and CDR2 FQGNSA. The CDR3 spans 13 residues. Trimming pared 5 bases from V and 4 bases from J, leaving 10 bases between. CDR3 sequence reads: CASSALAPDTQYF. The DNA for the CDR3 is TGTGCCAGCAGCGCACTAGCTCCAGATACGCAGTATTTT.

This clonotype has just a few counts. This rearrangement joins TRBV6-2 or TRBV6-3 to TRBJ1-5; D unresolved. Germline CDR1 is MNHEY and CDR2 is SVGEGT. Trimming pared 0 bases from V and 3 bases from J, leaving 6 bases between. The CDR3 consists of 14 residues. Here the CDR3 reads CASSYSEDNQPQHF. CDR3 coding DNA: TGTGCCAGCAGTTACTCGGAGGACAATCAGCCCCAGCATTTT.

The chain couples TRBV3-1 to TRBJ1-1; possibly TRBD1 for D (6 bases). V lost 3 bases and J lost 11, with 13 bases in between. CDR3 size: 12 residues. CDR1 LGHDT and CDR2 YNNKEL come from the germline V gene (reference sequence). CDR3 region: CASSQSGGGAFF. The CDR3 DNA sequence: TGTGCCAGCAGCCAGAGTGGAGGGGGGGCTTTCTTT. The full variable domain, its missing parts supplied by reference TRBV3-1 and TRBJ1-1, is DTAVSQTPKYLVTQMGNDKSIKCEQNLGHDTMYWYKQDSKKFLKIMFSYNNKELIINETVPNRFSPKSPDKAHLNLHINSLELGDSAVYFCASSQSGGGAFFGQGTRLTVV.

The CDR3 loop is CASSLGPGLQHSNQPQHF. The CDR3 DNA reads TGTGCCAGCAGTCTGGGACCGGGTCTCCAACATAGCAATCAGCCCCAGCATTTT. This sequence joins TRBV12-3 or TRBV12-4 and TRBJ1-5; perhaps TRBD1 as D (5 bases). Trimming stripped 5 bases from V and 0 bases from J, with 20 bases between. The CDR3 is 18 amino acids.

This clonotype was found a few times. The V call is TRBV5-1, the J call TRBJ2-7, with TRBD2 as a possible D gene (6 bases). V dropped 4 bases and J dropped 5 bases, with 10 bases sitting between them. The CDR3 has 12 residues. Germline V gives CDR1 SGHRS, CDR2 YFSETQ. The CDR3 loop reads CASSPGLDEQYF. The DNA for the CDR3 is TGCGCCAGCAGCCCGGGACTGGACGAGCAGTACTTC.

The chain uses TRBV29-1 and TRBJ2-2; D may match TRBD1 or TRBD2 (6 bases each). Germline V gene lookup returns CDR1 SQVTM and CDR2 ANQGSEA. V lost 3 bases and J 6 bases, leaving 14 bases between the germline ends. The CDR3 extends over 14 amino acids. CDR3 protein: CSVEVSGGAGELFF. The CDR3 DNA is TGCAGCGTTGAGGTGTCCGGGGGCGCCGGGGAGCTGTTTTTT.

This clonotype was recorded a few times. This rearrangement joins TRBV5-1 to TRBJ1-1; possibly TRBD1 for D (6 bases). CDR1 SGHRS and CDR2 YFSETQ come from the germline V gene. The CDR3 consists of 14 residues. Trimming took 0 bases from V and 2 from J, leaving 8 bases between them. The DNA of the CDR3 is TGCGCCAGCAGCTTGGACAGGGCCAACACTGAAGCTTTCTTT. Its translation: CASSLDRANTEAFF.

This clonotype has only a few counts. CDR3 in DNA: TGTGCCAGCAGTTACGACAGGGATCAGCCCCAGCATTTT. This translates into CASSYDRDQPQHF. The V and J genes are TRBV6-6 and TRBJ1-5, with 7 bases lining up with TRBD1. The CDR3 extends over 13 amino acids. Germline V CDR1 and CDR2: MNHNY, SVGAGI (reference sequence). J lost 5 bases, V lost 2 bases, and 0 bases had no gene match.

The chain uses TRBV7-2 and TRBJ2-2, with 9 nucleotides matching TRBD1. This CDR3 spans 14 amino acids. Germline V gene sequence: CDR1 SGHTA, CDR2 FQGNSA. The trim removed 5 bases at V and 6 bases at J, leaving 4 bases unmatched. CDR3 bases: TGTGCCAGCAGCCCCCGGACAGGGGCCGGGGAGCTGTTTTTT. Translation gives CASSPRTGAGELFF. Variable domain in full (rest from reference TRBV7-2 and TRBJ2-2): GAGVSQSPSNKVTEKGKDVELRCDPISGHTALYWYRQSLGQGLEFLIYFQGNSAPDKSGLPSDRFSAERTGGSVSTLTIQRTQQEDSAVYLCASSPRTGAGELFFGEGSRLTVL.